The clone carrying this T cell receptor (beta chain) was observed a handful of times. Germline V CDR1 and CDR2: SGHVS, FNYEAQ. V lost 5 bases, J lost 4 bases, and 14 bases lay in between. The CDR3 spans 14 residues. The record originates from a study of shared clonotypes between healthy human individuals. Only in-frame clones appear in the TCRdb table, and some are missing; sequencing was by immunoSEQ multiplex PCR. This repertoire shows 450,000 or so clones, around 77% found once; its top ten account for 12%. This sequence was found in a middle-aged woman in good health. Some clones in this sample may be carry-over from other donors' samples. This chain connects TRBV7-6 to TRBJ1-2, with D unclear. Material for sequencing was PBMCs. The CDR3 nucleotides are TGTGCCAGCAGCAAATCTCGAAAGACCTATGGCTACACCTTC. It translates to CASSKSRKTYGYTF.